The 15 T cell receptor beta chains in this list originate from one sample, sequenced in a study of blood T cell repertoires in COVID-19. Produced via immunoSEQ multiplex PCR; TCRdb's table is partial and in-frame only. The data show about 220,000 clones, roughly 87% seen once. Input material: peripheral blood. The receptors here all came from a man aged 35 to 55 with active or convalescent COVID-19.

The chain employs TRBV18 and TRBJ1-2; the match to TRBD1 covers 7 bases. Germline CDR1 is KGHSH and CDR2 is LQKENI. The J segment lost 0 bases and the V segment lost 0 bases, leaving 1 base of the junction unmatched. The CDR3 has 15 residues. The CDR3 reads CASSPPTGANYGYTF. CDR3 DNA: TGTGCCAGCTCACCACCAACAGGGGCTAACTATGGCTACACCTTC. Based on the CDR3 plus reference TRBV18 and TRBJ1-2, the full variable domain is NAGVMQNPRHLVRRRGQEARLRCSPMKGHSHVYWYRQLPEEGLKFMVYLQKENIIDESGMPKERFSAEFPKEGPSILRIQQVVRGDSAAYFCASSPPTGANYGYTFGSGTRLTVV.

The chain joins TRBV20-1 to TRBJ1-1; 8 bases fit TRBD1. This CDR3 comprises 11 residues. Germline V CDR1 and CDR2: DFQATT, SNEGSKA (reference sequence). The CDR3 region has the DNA TGCGTCATGACAGGGGACACTGAAGCTTTCTTT. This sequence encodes CVMTGDTEAFF.

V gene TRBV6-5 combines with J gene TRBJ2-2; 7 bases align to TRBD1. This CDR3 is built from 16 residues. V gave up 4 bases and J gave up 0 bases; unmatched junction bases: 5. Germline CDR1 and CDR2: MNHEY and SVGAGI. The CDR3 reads CASSSPGTANTGELFF. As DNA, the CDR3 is TGTGCCAGCAGTTCCCCGGGGACAGCGAACACCGGGGAGCTGTTTTTT.

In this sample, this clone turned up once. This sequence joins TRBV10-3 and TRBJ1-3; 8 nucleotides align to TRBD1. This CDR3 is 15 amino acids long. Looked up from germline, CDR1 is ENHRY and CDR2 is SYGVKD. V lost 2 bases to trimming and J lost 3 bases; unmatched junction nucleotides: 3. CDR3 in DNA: TGTGCCATCAGTGAGCCGGACAGGGATGGAAACACCATATATTTT. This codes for CAISEPDRDGNTIYF.

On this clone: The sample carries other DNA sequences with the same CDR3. This CDR3 is CASSEGRRQPQHF. The CDR3 coding sequence is TGTGCCAGCAGTGAGGGGCGAAGACAGCCCCAGCATTTT. The V gene is TRBV6-1, the J gene TRBJ1-5, with D maybe TRBD1 (5 bases). Germline values: CDR1 MNHNS, CDR2 SASEGT. Trimming left V 3 bases short and J 7 bases short, with 10 bases between. CDR3 size: 13 residues.

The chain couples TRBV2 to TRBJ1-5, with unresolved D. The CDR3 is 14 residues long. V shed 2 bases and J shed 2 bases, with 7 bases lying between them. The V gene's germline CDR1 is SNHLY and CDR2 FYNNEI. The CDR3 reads CASSEFTGNQPQHF. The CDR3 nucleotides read TGTGCCAGCAGTGAATTTACAGGCAATCAGCCCCAGCATTTT.

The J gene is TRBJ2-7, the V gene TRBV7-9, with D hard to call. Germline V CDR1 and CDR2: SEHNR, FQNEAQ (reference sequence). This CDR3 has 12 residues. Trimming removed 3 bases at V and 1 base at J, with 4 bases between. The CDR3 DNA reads TGTGCCAGCAGCTTGGAGTCCTACGAGCAGTACTTC. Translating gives CASSLESYEQYF.

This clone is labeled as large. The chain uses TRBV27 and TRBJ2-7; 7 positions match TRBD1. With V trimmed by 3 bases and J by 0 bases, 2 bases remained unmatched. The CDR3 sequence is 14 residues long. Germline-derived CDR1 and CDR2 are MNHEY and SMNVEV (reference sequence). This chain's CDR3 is CASSFHRGSYEQYF. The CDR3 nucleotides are TGTGCCAGCAGTTTCCACAGGGGCTCCTACGAGCAGTACTTC.

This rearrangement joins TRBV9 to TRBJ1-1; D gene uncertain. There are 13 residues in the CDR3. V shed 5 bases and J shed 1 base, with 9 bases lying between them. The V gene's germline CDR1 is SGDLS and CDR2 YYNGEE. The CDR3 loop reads CASSLTENTEAFF. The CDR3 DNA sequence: TGTGCCAGCAGTTTAACAGAGAACACTGAAGCTTTCTTT.

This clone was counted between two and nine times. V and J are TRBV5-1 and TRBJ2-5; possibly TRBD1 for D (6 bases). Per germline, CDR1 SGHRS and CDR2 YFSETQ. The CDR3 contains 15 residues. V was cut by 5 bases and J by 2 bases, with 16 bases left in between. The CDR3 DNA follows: TGCGCCAGCAGGCCGCAGGGGATGAGTCAAGAGACCCAGTACTTC. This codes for CASRPQGMSQETQYF.

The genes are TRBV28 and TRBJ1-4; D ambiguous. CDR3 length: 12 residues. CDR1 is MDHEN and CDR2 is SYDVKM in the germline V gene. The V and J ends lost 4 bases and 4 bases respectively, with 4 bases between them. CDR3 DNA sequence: TGTGCCAGCAGTTGGAGTAATGAAAAACTGTTTTTT. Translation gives CASSWSNEKLFF. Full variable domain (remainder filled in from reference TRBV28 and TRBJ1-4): DVKVTQSSRYLVKRTGEKVFLECVQDMDHENMFWYRQDPGLGLRLIYFSYDVKMKEKGDIPEGYSVSREKKERFSLILESASTNQTSMYLCASSWSNEKLFFGSGTQLSVL.

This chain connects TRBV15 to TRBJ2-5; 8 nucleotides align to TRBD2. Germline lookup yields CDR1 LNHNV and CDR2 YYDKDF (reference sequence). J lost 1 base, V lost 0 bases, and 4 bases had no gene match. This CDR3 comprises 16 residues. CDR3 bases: TGTGCCACCAGCAGAGATATAGCGGGGCTCCAAGAGACCCAGTACTTC. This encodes CATSRDIAGLQETQYF. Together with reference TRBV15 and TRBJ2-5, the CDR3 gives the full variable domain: DAMVIQNPRYQVTQFGKPVTLSCSQTLNHNVMYWYQQKSSQAPKLLFHYYDKDFNNEADTPDNFQSRRPNTSFCFLDIRSPGLGDTAMYLCATSRDIAGLQETQYFGPGTRLLVL.

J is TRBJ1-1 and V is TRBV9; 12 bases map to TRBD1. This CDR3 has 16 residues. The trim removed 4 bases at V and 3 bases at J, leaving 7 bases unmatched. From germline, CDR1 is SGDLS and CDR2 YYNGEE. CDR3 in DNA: TGTGCCAGCAGCCCGGGACAGGGGGCTTGGGACACTGAAGCTTTCTTT. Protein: CASSPGQGAWDTEAFF.

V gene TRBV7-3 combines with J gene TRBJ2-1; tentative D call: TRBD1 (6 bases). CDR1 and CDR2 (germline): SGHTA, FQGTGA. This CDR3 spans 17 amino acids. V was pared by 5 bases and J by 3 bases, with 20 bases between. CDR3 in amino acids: CASSLDADSEIYNEQFF. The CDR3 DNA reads TGTGCCAGCAGCCTCGACGCGGACAGCGAGATCTACAATGAGCAGTTCTTC.

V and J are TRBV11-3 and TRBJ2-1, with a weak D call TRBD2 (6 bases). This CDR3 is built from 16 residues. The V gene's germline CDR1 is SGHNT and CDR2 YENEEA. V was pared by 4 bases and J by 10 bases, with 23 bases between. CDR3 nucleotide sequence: TGTGCCAGCAGCTATGACTCTGGACTGGGGGGTGGAGAGCAGTTCTTC. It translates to CASSYDSGLGGGEQFF.